Listed below are T cell receptor beta chains from one sample, sequenced in a study of regulatory T cells in long-lasting Graves disease. TCRdb re-called the multiplex PCR reads through MiXCR, storing one row per CDR3 protein. The sample consists of hundreds of thousands of distinct CDR3 sequences, approximately 15% of them appearing once. These data were likewise used in another study, on T cells in Graves' hyperthyroidism and ophthalmopathy.

The specimen was peripheral blood mononuclear cells (PBMCs), collected at new diagnosis, from a patient treated with antithyroid drugs. These receptors originate from a man aged 40-55 years with Graves disease. Each CDR3 is given with its conserved first and last residue. The D gene is left open where the match is weak. Rows give clone size only sometimes, using once, few, many, or a class for an expanded clone.

d_call	j_call	v_call	clone_size	cdr3_aa	cdr3_nt
.	TRBJ2-5	TRBV7-8	many	CASSLDSPSLEETQYF	TGTGCCAGCAGCCTGGACAGTCCCTCCCTTGAGGAGACCCAGTACTTC
.	TRBJ2-7	TRBV29-1	.	CSIQTGDEQYF	TGCAGCATTCAGACGGGGGACGAGCAGTACTTC
.	TRBJ2-6	TRBV19	few	CASRHSGANVLTF	TGTGCCAGTAGACACTCTGGGGCCAACGTCCTGACTTTC
TRBD1	TRBJ1-6	TRBV6-1	many	CASIRDRVDSPLHF	TGTGCCAGCATCCGCGACAGGGTTGATTCACCCCTCCACTTT
.	TRBJ1-1	TRBV5-4	.	CASSLNMENTEAFF	TGTGCCAGCAGCTTGAATATGGAGAACACTGAAGCTTTCTTT
TRBD2	TRBJ2-1	TRBV7-3	few	CASSISSGVYNEQFF	TGTGCCAGCAGCATATCTAGCGGGGTGTACAATGAGCAGTTCTTC
.	TRBJ2-1	TRBV24-1	.	CATSDVQGWNEQFF	TGTGCCACCAGTGATGTACAGGGTTGGAATGAGCAGTTCTTC
.	TRBJ1-2	TRBV10-3	.	CAVGVERNYGYTF	TGTGCCGTCGGGGTGGAAAGGAACTATGGCTACACCTTC
.	TRBJ1-1	TRBV10-3	many	CAISEAPAMRNQAFF	TGTGCCATCAGTGAGGCCCCGGCGATGAGGAACCAAGCTTTCTTT
TRBD2	TRBJ2-1	TRBV10-2	many	CASRTSGGTPYNEQFF	TGCGCCAGCCGGACTAGCGGGGGGACCCCCTACAATGAGCAGTTCTTC
TRBD1	TRBJ1-5	TRBV27	many	CASRRGGLGNQPQHF	TGTGCCAGCAGACGAGGGGGCTTGGGCAATCAGCCCCAGCATTTT
.	TRBJ1-4	TRBV20-1	few	CSAREGRAATNEKLFF	TGCAGTGCTAGAGAGGGCAGGGCAGCAACTAATGAAAAACTGTTTTTT
.	TRBJ2-5	TRBV20-1	many	CSGVRGVEETQYF	TGCAGTGGGGTGAGAGGCGTGGAAGAGACCCAGTACTTC
TRBD1	TRBJ1-5	TRBV6-2/TRBV6-3	many	CASRSLVGQVFQPQHF	TGTGCCAGCAGGAGTTTAGTAGGACAGGTCTTTCAGCCCCAGCATTTT
TRBD2	TRBJ2-3	TRBV6-2/TRBV6-3	.	CASSVLGTSGGTDTQYF	TGTGCCAGCAGTGTTCTAGGGACTAGCGGGGGCACAGATACGCAGTATTTT
TRBD1	TRBJ1-2	TRBV19	.	CASSERQGEDGYTF	TGTGCCAGTAGTGAAAGACAGGGTGAGGATGGCTACACCTTC